What follows are 7 T cell receptor beta chains derived from one specimen sequenced in a study of T-cell memory formation after mild COVID-19. In TCRdb, the 5' RACE reads were re-called with MiXCR into one record per CDR3 protein. The sample lists around 250,000 distinct CDR3 sequences; roughly a sixth were seen once. The sequenced material came from PBMCs or a T cell subset sorted from them (not recorded which). The receptors originated from a man aged 18 to 30 who had mild COVID-19 (a few samples of this study predate the infection). Cell type and time point are not known.

This clonotype was counted only a few times. The rearrangement uses TRBV6-1 and TRBJ2-1; a weak D match, TRBD1 (6 bases). Trimming removed 0 bases at V and 5 bases at J, with 14 bases between. The CDR3 is 16 amino acids. The germline gives CDR1 MNHNS, CDR2 SASEGT. The CDR3 sequence: CASSEAYGQWDNEQFF. CDR3 nucleotide sequence: TGTGCCAGCAGTGAAGCGTATGGACAGTGGGACAATGAGCAGTTCTTC.

The rearrangement uses TRBV9 and TRBJ2-5, with 7 bases matching TRBD1. The CDR3 is 14 amino acids. The germline CDR1 and CDR2 sequences are SGDLS and YYNGEE. V dropped 1 base and J dropped 4; count of bases not matched to a gene: 4. The CDR3 nucleotides are TGTGCCAGCAGCGTAAACAGGGGAGCAGAGACCCAGTACTTC. Translated, it gives CASSVNRGAETQYF.

The rearrangement uses TRBV28 and TRBJ2-3; no clear D gene. Trimming removed 6 bases at V and 1 base at J, with 11 bases between. Germline V gene data show CDR1 as MDHEN and CDR2 as SYDVKM. CDR3 length equals 14 residues. CDR3: CASSQGFGTDTQYF. CDR3 bases: TGTGCCAGCAGCCAAGGGTTCGGCACAGATACGCAGTATTTT.

The gene calls are TRBV11-2 and TRBJ2-7; D ambiguous. This CDR3 has 13 amino acids. Deletions cut 1 base from V and 6 bases from J, with 10 bases between. CDR1 and CDR2 from the germline V gene are SGHAT and FQNNGV. Here the CDR3 reads CASSLADQGEQYV. CDR3 nucleotides: TGTGCCAGCAGCTTAGCGGACCAAGGCGAGCAGTACGTC.

The rearrangement joins TRBV6-2 or TRBV6-3 to TRBJ2-5; D might be TRBD2 (5 bases). The length of the CDR3 is 14 residues. V was trimmed by 6 bases and J by 5 bases, leaving 16 bases between them. From germline, CDR1 is MNHEY and CDR2 SVGEGT. The CDR3 loop reads CASSNEWERETQYF. CDR3 sequence (DNA): TGTGCCAGCAGCAACGAGTGGGAGAGGGAGACCCAGTACTTC.

This clonotype has only a few counts. The chain has TRBV28 and TRBJ1-5; 7 nucleotides align to TRBD1. CDR3 length: 15 amino acids. Per the germline V gene, CDR1 is MDHEN and CDR2 is SYDVKM. J gave up 4 bases and V 5 bases, and 8 bases lay outside the gene matches. The DNA of the CDR3 is TGTGCCAGCAGTCTTCAGGACAGGCGAAATCAGCCCCAGCATTTT. Amino acid sequence: CASSLQDRRNQPQHF.

This clonotype occurred many times. DNA of the CDR3: TGCAGTGTCACCAGCGGGACCAACTCCTACGAGCAGTACGTC. Protein product: CSVTSGTNSYEQYV. The V gene is TRBV20-1, the J gene TRBJ2-7, with 7 bases identical to TRBD2. The CDR3 totals 14 residues. Germline V gene data show CDR1 as DFQATT and CDR2 as SNEGSKA (reference sequence). Trimming cost V 7 bases and J 0 bases; bases outside gene matches: 9.